Here is one TCR beta chain with its context. Its target is not known. The record originates from a study of blood T cells in healthy people across ages. About the research overall: Per two T cells, template switching captured roughly one barcoded beta molecule. Findings and caveats of the study: There was a strong correlation between TCR beta diversity and naive T cell percentage.

The CDR3 has 14 residues. Germline values: CDR1 ENHRY, CDR2 SYGVKD. Primers used in a second PCR of about 7 to 12 cycles were a sample-barcoded 5' primer and a J-beta primer mix. One entry per CDR3 protein, called by TCRdb with MiXCR from the 5' RACE reads. Of over 700,000 distinct CDR3 sequences in the sample, about 25% were seen once. These data were likewise used in another study, on T cells of mothers and their children.

The V and J genes are TRBV10-3 and TRBJ2-5; 7 bases fit TRBD1. The DNA end is a closer match to TRBJ2-7, so the J assignment may be wrong. Sequenced material: blood. This TCR came from a boy between 5 and 17 years old in good health. The CDR3 spells CAIRSGDSLYEQYF. CDR3 DNA sequence: TGTGCCATCCGCAGTGGGGACAGCCTCTACGAGCAGTACTTC.